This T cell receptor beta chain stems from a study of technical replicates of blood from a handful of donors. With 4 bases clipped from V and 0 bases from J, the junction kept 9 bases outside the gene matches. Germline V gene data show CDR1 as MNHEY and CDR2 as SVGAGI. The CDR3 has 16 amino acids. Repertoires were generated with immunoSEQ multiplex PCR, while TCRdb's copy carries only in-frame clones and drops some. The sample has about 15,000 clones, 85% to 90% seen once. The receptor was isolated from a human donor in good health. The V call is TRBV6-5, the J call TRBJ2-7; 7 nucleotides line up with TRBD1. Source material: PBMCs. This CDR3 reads CASSSSPGTVSYEQYF. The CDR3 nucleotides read TGTGCCAGCAGTTCCTCTCCAGGGACAGTCTCCTACGAGCAGTACTTC.